One sample yielded the 25 T cell receptor beta chains listed below, sequenced in a study of T cells in Graves' hyperthyroidism and ophthalmopathy. TCR beta CDR3 regions were amplified from RNA. When the TCR CDR3 underwent first-round RT-PCR, the HTBI primer set was used. Via MiXCR, TCRdb re-called the multiplex PCR reads, giving one row per CDR3 protein. Altogether under 400,000 distinct CDR3 sequences are present, roughly 13% being singletons, with the ten largest covering 9.2%. Sequencing was carried out using blood. Receptors were obtained from a woman between 18 and 29 years old with Graves' hyperthyroidism.

In its sample, this clonotype was seen many times. This chain links TRBV3-1 with TRBJ2-3; D is tentatively TRBD1 or TRBD2 (5 bases each). CDR3 length: 17 amino acids. With 2 bases removed from V and 2 bases from J, the gap between germline ends came to 17 bases. In germline, CDR1 is LGHDT, CDR2 YNNKEL (reference sequence). The CDR3 sequence is CASSQRALAQDTDTQYF. The CDR3 DNA reads TGTGCCAGCAGCCAAAGGGCCCTAGCACAGGACACAGATACGCAGTATTTT.

In its sample, this clonotype was seen many times. The rearrangement joins TRBV12-3 or TRBV12-4 to TRBJ2-7, with TRBD1 matching 7 bases. This CDR3 has 14 amino acids. V shed 5 bases, J shed 2 bases, and the junction held 6 bases outside the gene matches. The CDR3 sequence: CASSPRTGTYEQYF. DNA for the CDR3: TGTGCCAGCAGTCCCAGGACAGGTACCTACGAGCAGTACTTC.

This clonotype was found a few times. This chain connects TRBV7-2 to TRBJ2-5; TRBD1 might be the D (5 bases). Trimming took 2 bases from V and 3 from J, leaving 10 bases between them. The CDR3 covers 14 residues. Per germline, CDR1 SGHTA and CDR2 FQGNSA. The CDR3 nucleotides are TGTGCCAGCAGCTTAAGACAGAGAGAAGAGACCCAGTACTTC. It yields the protein CASSLRQREETQYF. The entire variable domain, with the rest obtained from reference TRBV7-2 and TRBJ2-5, is as follows: GAGVSQSPSNKVTEKGKDVELRCDPISGHTALYWYRQSLGQGLEFLIYFQGNSAPDKSGLPSDRFSAERTGGSVSTLTIQRTQQEDSAVYLCASSLRQREETQYFGPGTRLLVL.

In this sample, this clonotype turned up many times. The chain uses TRBV29-1 and TRBJ2-7; D tentatively reads TRBD1 or TRBD2 (5 bases each). The V gene lost 3 bases and the J gene lost 3 bases, with 9 bases spanning the gap. The length of the CDR3 is 12 residues. Germline lookup yields CDR1 SQVTM and CDR2 ANQGSEA. DNA of the CDR3: TGCAGCGTTGACCTGAGGGGCTACGAGCAGTACTTC. This gives the protein CSVDLRGYEQYF.

This clonotype occurred many times. The CDR3: CASSSEAAGELFF. CDR3 bases: TGTGCCAGCAGCTCAGAAGCAGCCGGGGAGCTGTTTTTT. The chain links TRBV5-6 to TRBJ2-2, with D unclear. The V gene lost 3 bases and the J gene lost 6 bases, with 9 bases spanning the gap. The CDR3 has 13 amino acids. Germline lookup yields CDR1 SGHDT and CDR2 YYEEEE.

This clonotype was observed many times. The rearrangement links TRBV10-3 to TRBJ2-1; 11 nucleotides line up with TRBD2. V lost 4 bases and J lost 1; bases outside the gene matches: 6. The CDR3 spans 17 residues. Germline lookup yields CDR1 ENHRY and CDR2 SYGVKD. CDR3 nucleotide sequence: TGTGCCATCAGTGTGCTAGCGGGGGGAAGTTCCTACAATGAGCAGTTCTTC. Amino acids: CAISVLAGGSSYNEQFF.

The J gene is TRBJ2-7, the V gene TRBV11-2; 12 bases are a match to TRBD2. Germline V gives CDR1 SGHAT, CDR2 FQNNGV. This CDR3 is 14 amino acids long. J was trimmed by 3 bases and V by 5 bases; bases with no gene match: 2. Here the CDR3 reads CASSRLAGDYEQYF. In DNA form, the CDR3 reads TGTGCCAGCAGCCGACTAGCGGGGGACTACGAGCAGTACTTC. Full variable domain (rest looked up from reference TRBV11-2 and TRBJ2-7): EAGVAQSPRYKIIEKRQSVAFWCNPISGHATLYWYQQILGQGPKLLIQFQNNGVVDDSQLPKDRFSAERLKGVDSTLKIQPAKLEDSAVYLCASSRLAGDYEQYFGPGTRLTVT.

This clonotype was picked up a small number of times. The chain has TRBV20-1 and TRBJ2-2; TRBD2 might be the D (6 bases). V was clipped by 8 bases and J by 2 bases, with 15 bases between them. Per germline, CDR1 DFQATT and CDR2 SNEGSKA (reference sequence). The CDR3 has 14 amino acids. The CDR3 region is CSLREELNTGELFF. The CDR3 DNA is TGCAGTTTGAGGGAGGAATTAAACACCGGGGAGCTGTTTTTT.

The chain uses TRBV9 and TRBJ1-1, with D possibly TRBD1 on 6 matching bases. CDR1 and CDR2 from the germline V gene are SGDLS and YYNGEE. There are 13 residues in the CDR3. Trimming took 4 bases from V and 5 from J, leaving 12 bases between them. Here the CDR3 DNA reads TGTGCCAGCAGCACCACAGGGTGGACTGAAGCTTTCTTT. Translated: CASSTTGWTEAFF. The complete variable domain, with remaining parts taken from reference TRBV9 and TRBJ1-1, reads DSGVTQTPKHLITATGQRVTLRCSPRSGDLSVYWYQQSLDQGLQFLIQYYNGEERAKGNILERFSAQQFPDLHSELNLSSLELGDSALYFCASSTTGWTEAFFGQGTRLTVV.

This chain connects TRBV3-1 to TRBJ2-7; 8 bases fit TRBD1. Germline V gives CDR1 LGHDT, CDR2 YNNKEL (reference sequence). This CDR3 region has 14 residues. The junction had 3 bases not matched to a gene; V was cut back by 4 bases and J by 1 base. As DNA, the CDR3 is TGTGCCAGCAGCCGACAGGGGTTGTCCTACGAGCAGTACTTC. This gives the protein CASSRQGLSYEQYF.

This clonotype appeared many times. This chain connects TRBV3-1 to TRBJ2-1, with 12 bases fitting TRBD2. Germline V gene data show CDR1 as LGHDT and CDR2 as YNNKEL (reference sequence). This CDR3 has 16 residues. The ends lost 4 bases at V and 8 bases at J; junction bases unmatched: 9. The CDR3 sequence: CASSPQLAGGGYEQFF. In DNA, the CDR3 is TGTGCCAGCAGCCCCCAACTAGCGGGAGGAGGCTATGAGCAGTTCTTC.

This clonotype has ten or more counts. The V gene is TRBV28, the J gene TRBJ1-5; D gene unclear. CDR1 is MDHEN, CDR2 SYDVKM, per germline. The CDR3 length is 15 residues. The ends were cut back, 7 bases at V and 1 base at J, with 14 bases in the middle. In DNA form, the CDR3 reads TGTGCCAGCATCCTCTTTAGAACAAGCAATCAGCCCCAGCATTTT. Translating it yields CASILFRTSNQPQHF.

Many counts were recorded for this clonotype. The gene calls are TRBV28 and TRBJ2-3, with D perhaps matching TRBD1 or TRBD2 (5 bases each). CDR3 length equals 13 residues. Germline V gene sequence: CDR1 MDHEN, CDR2 SYDVKM. The CDR3 spells CLKGRRDTDTQYF. The CDR3 coding sequence is TGTTTAAAGGGGAGACGGGACACAGATACGCAGTATTTT.

The chain combines TRBV15 with TRBJ1-1; D is perhaps TRBD1 (6 bases). The germline V gene has CDR1 LNHNV and CDR2 YYDKDF (reference sequence). CDR3 length: 13 amino acids. Trimming took 4 bases from V and 3 from J, leaving 9 bases between them. The CDR3 bases are TGTGCCACCAGCACCCCAGGGGACACTGAAGCTTTCTTT. Its protein product is CATSTPGDTEAFF.

This clonotype was detected many times. The rearrangement links TRBV20-1 to TRBJ1-1, with D unclear. Germline loops: CDR1 DFQATT, CDR2 SNEGSKA (reference sequence). The CDR3 is made up of 18 amino acids. The V end lost 1 base, the J end lost 6 bases, and 27 bases lay between the germline ends. CDR3 DNA: TGCAGTGCTAGAGGACTTGCCCCTAAAAGACACCCCGGAGCTGAAGCTTTCTTT. This codes for CSARGLAPKRHPGAEAFF.

The rearrangement links TRBV5-6 to TRBJ2-7, with D possibly matching TRBD1 (5 bases). The germline CDR1 and CDR2 sequences are SGHDT and YYEEEE. V shed 1 base and J shed 0 bases, with 14 bases lying between them. This CDR3 is built from 16 residues. The CDR3 reads CASSLRQGPSSYEQYF. In DNA, the CDR3 is TGTGCCAGCAGCTTGAGGCAGGGCCCGAGCTCCTACGAGCAGTACTTC.

This clonotype was counted ten times or more. V is TRBV28 and J is TRBJ2-1; the match to TRBD2 covers 8 bases. Losses at the gene ends were 5 bases for V and 3 bases for J; bases not matched to a gene: 6. CDR3 size: 15 residues. Germline V gives CDR1 MDHEN, CDR2 SYDVKM. CDR3 DNA: TGTGCCAGCAGTGGAGCGGGAGTCGTCTACAATGAGCAGTTCTTC. Its protein product is CASSGAGVVYNEQFF.

This clonotype was observed many times. The V call is TRBV6-2 or TRBV6-3, the J call TRBJ2-3, with 10 bases matching TRBD2. V shed 7 bases and J 6 bases; nucleotides not matched to a gene: 13. Looked up from germline, CDR1 is MNHEY and CDR2 is SVGEGT. The CDR3 spans 16 residues. CDR3 bases: TGTGCCAGCACCTCCGGGGTACTAGCGGGATACGATACGCAGTATTTT. Its protein product is CASTSGVLAGYDTQYF.

This clonotype was seen ten or more times. The chain's CDR3 is CASRSFLAGVSTDTQYF. In nucleotides, the CDR3 is TGTGCCAGCAGGTCATTTCTAGCGGGAGTTAGCACAGATACGCAGTATTTT. J is TRBJ2-3 and V is TRBV28, with TRBD2 matching 10 bases. The CDR3 extends over 17 amino acids. From germline, CDR1 is MDHEN and CDR2 SYDVKM. After removal of 6 bases from V and 0 bases from J, the junction contained 9 bases not matched to a gene.

This clonotype was counted only a few times. The chain links TRBV5-8 to TRBJ1-1, with D hard to call. There are 11 residues in the CDR3. The V gene lost 4 bases and the J gene lost 8 bases, with 9 bases spanning the gap. CDR1 and CDR2 from the germline V gene are SGHTS and YDEGEE. The DNA for the CDR3 is TGTGCCAGCAGCCCCATGGGGGAAGCTTTCTTT. Protein: CASSPMGEAFF.

V gene TRBV6-2 or TRBV6-3 combines with J gene TRBJ2-6, with D uncertain. Trimming took off 5 bases at V and 0 bases at J, with 8 bases between the two ends. Germline assignment: CDR1 MNHEY and CDR2 SVGEGT. The CDR3 totals 15 residues. The CDR3 DNA follows: TGTGCCAGCAGTCCAGCAAGCTCTGGGGCCAACGTCCTGACTTTC. Protein sequence: CASSPASSGANVLTF.

This clonotype occurred many times. The V and J genes are TRBV11-3 and TRBJ2-2, with D possibly being TRBD1 or TRBD2 (7 bases each). The CDR3 sequence is 15 residues long. Germline CDR1 and CDR2: SGHNT and YENEEA. Trimming removed 3 bases at V and 1 base at J, with 9 bases between. The CDR3 DNA is TGTGCCAGCAGCTTCAGGGGGGGGAACACCGGGGAGCTGTTTTTT. Its translation is CASSFRGGNTGELFF. The whole variable domain, filled in from reference TRBV11-3 and TRBJ2-2, reads EAGVVQSPRYKIIEKKQPVAFWCNPISGHNTLYWYLQNLGQGPELLIRYENEEAVDDSQLPKDRFSAERLKGVDSTLKIQPAELGDSAVYLCASSFRGGNTGELFFGEGSRLTVL.

The rearrangement uses TRBV19 and TRBJ2-1, with TRBD1 identical over 9 bases. With 3 bases clipped from V and 10 bases from J, the junction kept 4 bases outside the gene matches. This CDR3 contains 13 residues. Germline values: CDR1 LNHDA, CDR2 SQIVND (reference sequence). The CDR3 region has the DNA TGTGCCAGTAGTATGGGGACAGGGAACGAGCAGTTCTTC. It codes for CASSMGTGNEQFF.

This sequence joins TRBV3-1 and TRBJ2-6; D uncertain. Per germline, CDR1 LGHDT and CDR2 YNNKEL (reference sequence). The CDR3 has 17 residues. V lost 0 bases and J lost 1, with 10 bases in between. CDR3 sequence (DNA): TGTGCCAGCAGCCAAGATTTTGTCCCTTCTGGGGCCAACGTCCTGACTTTC. It is translated as CASSQDFVPSGANVLTF.

This clonotype has ten or more counts. V and J are TRBV5-8 and TRBJ1-2, with a possible D match to TRBD1 (6 bases). The germline gives CDR1 SGHTS, CDR2 YDEGEE. Trimming removed 1 base at V and 8 bases at J, with 12 bases between. The CDR3 loop spans 13 amino acids. The CDR3 spells CASSLSGVHGYTF. In DNA form, the CDR3 reads TGTGCCAGCAGCTTGTCAGGGGTGCACGGCTACACCTTC.